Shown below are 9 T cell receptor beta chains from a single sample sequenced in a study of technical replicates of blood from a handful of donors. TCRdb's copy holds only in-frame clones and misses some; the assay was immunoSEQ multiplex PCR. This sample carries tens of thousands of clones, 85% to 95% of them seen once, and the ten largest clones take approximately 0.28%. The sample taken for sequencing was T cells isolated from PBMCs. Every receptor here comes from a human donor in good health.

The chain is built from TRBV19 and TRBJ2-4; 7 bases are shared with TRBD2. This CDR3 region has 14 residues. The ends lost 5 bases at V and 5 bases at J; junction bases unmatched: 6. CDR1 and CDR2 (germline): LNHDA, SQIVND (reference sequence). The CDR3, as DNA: TGTGCCAGTAGTGGGGGGGTGCGGGAAAACATTCAGTACTTC. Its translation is CASSGGVRENIQYF.

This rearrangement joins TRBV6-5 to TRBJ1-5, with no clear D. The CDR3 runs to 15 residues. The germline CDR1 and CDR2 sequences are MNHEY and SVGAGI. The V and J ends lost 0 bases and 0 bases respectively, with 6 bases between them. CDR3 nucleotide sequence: TGTGCCAGCAGTTACTCCAGGAATAGCAATCAGCCCCAGCATTTT. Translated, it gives CASSYSRNSNQPQHF.

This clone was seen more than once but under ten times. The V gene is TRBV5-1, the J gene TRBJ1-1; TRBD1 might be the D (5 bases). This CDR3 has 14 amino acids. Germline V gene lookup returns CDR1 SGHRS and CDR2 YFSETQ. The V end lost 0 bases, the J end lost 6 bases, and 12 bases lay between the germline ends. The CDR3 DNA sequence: TGCGCCAGCAGCTTGGACATGCAAGGGGCTGAAGCTTTCTTT. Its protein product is CASSLDMQGAEAFF.

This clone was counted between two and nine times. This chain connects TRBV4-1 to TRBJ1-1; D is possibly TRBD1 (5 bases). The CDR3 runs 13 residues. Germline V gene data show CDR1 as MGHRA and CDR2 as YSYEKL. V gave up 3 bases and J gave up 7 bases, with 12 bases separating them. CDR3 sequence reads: CASSHTGADEAFF. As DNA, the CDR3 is TGCGCCAGCAGCCACACAGGAGCCGATGAAGCTTTCTTT.

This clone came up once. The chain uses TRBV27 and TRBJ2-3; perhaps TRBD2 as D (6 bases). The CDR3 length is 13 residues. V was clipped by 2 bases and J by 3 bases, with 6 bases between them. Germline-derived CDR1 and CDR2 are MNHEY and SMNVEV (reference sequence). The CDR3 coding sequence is TGTGCCAGCAGTTTAGGGAGGACAGATACGCAGTATTTT. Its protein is CASSLGRTDTQYF.

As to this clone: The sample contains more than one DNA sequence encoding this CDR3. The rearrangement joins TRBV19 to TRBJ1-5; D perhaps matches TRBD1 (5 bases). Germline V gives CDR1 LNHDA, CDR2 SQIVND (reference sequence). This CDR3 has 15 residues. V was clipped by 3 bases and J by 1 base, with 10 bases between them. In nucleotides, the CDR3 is TGTGCCAGTAGTATCGGGGGAGTAAGCAATCAGCCCCAGCATTTT. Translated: CASSIGGVSNQPQHF.

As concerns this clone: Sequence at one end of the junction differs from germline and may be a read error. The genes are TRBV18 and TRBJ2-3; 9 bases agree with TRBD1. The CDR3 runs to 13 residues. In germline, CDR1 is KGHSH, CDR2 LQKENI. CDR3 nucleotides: TGTGCCAGCTCAGTAACAGGGGGCGTCAGCCTTATTTTT. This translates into CASSVTGGVSLIF. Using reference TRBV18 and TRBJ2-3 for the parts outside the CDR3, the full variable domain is NAGVMQNPRHLVRRRGQEARLRCSPMKGHSHVYWYRQLPEEGLKFMVYLQKENIIDESGMPKERFSAEFPKEGPSILRIQQVVRGDSAAYFCASSVTGGVSLIFGPGTRLTVL.

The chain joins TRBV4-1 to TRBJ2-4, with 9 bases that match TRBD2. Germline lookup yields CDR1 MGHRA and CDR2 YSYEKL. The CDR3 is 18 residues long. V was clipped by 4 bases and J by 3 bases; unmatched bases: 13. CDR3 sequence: CASSLSSRTSVDKNIQYF. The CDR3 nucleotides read TGCGCCAGCAGCCTTTCTAGTAGGACTAGCGTTGACAAAAACATTCAGTACTTC.

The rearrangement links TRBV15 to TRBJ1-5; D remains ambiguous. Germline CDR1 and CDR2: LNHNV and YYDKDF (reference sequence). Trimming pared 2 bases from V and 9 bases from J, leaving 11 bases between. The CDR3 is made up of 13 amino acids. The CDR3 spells CATSRLRFSPQHF. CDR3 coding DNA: TGTGCCACCAGCAGATTGAGGTTTTCGCCCCAGCATTTT. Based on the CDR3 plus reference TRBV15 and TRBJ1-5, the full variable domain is DAMVIQNPRYQVTQFGKPVTLSCSQTLNHNVMYWYQQKSSQAPKLLFHYYDKDFNNEADTPDNFQSRRPNTSFCFLDIRSPGLGDTAMYLCATSRLRFSPQHFGDGTRLSIL.